Listed below are T cell receptor beta chains from one sample, sequenced in a study of T cell responses to AZD1222 COVID-19 vaccine. Generated by immunoSEQ multiplex PCR, the TCRdb table keeps only in-frame clones and is missing some. The table has some 150,000 clones, 70% to 90% seen once. This specimen consisted of peripheral blood, obtained 28 days after the second dose of the MenACWY control vaccine. These receptors were taken from an adult who received the MenACWY meningococcal vaccine as a control. CDR3s include the opening cysteine and the closing phenylalanine or tryptophan. A D gene is named only where the DNA matches it firmly. For some rows the clone size is stated as once, few or many, or as a class when expanded; others skip it.

clone size,D gene,V gene,J gene,CDR3 protein,CDR3 DNA
-,TRBD1,TRBV5-6,TRBJ1-6,CASSEGQGASPLHF,TGTGCCAGCAGCGAGGGACAGGGGGCTTCACCCCTCCACTTT
-,-,TRBV5-1,TRBJ2-7,CASSLRQGYSYEQYF,TGCGCCAGCAGCTTGCGGCAGGGGTACTCCTACGAGCAGTACTTC
-,TRBD1,TRBV4-3,TRBJ2-6,CASSQEDRAVSGANVLTF,TGCGCCAGCAGCCAAGAGGACAGGGCTGTCTCTGGGGCCAACGTCCTGACTTTC
-,-,TRBV7-2,TRBJ1-2,CASSRGAKNGYTF,TGTGCCAGCAGCCGCGGGGCTAAGAATGGCTACACCTTC
-,-,TRBV28,TRBJ1-3,CASIGRDSGNTIYF,TGTGCCAGCATAGGGAGGGACTCTGGAAACACCATATATTTT
-,-,TRBV27,TRBJ2-1,CASSGGRRYNEQFF,TGTGCCAGCAGTGGGGGCAGAAGATACAATGAGCAGTTCTTC
once,TRBD1,TRBV29-1,TRBJ2-5,CSARTGEETQYF,TGCAGCGCCCGGACAGGGGAAGAGACCCAGTACTTC
-,TRBD1,TRBV13,TRBJ1-2,CASSLEGGDYGYTF,TGTGCCAGCAGCTTAGAAGGGGGCGACTATGGCTACACCTTC
-,TRBD1,TRBV28,TRBJ1-2,CASSTGTAYGYTF,TGTGCCAGCAGCACGGGGACAGCCTATGGCTACACCTTC
-,-,TRBV6-2/TRBV6-3,TRBJ1-4,CASSGGATNEKLFF,TGTGCCAGCAGCGGCGGAGCTACTAATGAAAAACTGTTTTTT
-,TRBD1,TRBV10-1,TRBJ1-1,CASRRGLATEAFF,TGCGCCAGCAGAAGGGGGCTGGCCACTGAAGCTTTCTTT
-,-,TRBV3-1/TRBV3-2,TRBJ1-2,CASSQDYYGYTF,TGTGCCAGCAGCCAAGATTATTACGGCTACACCTTC
-,-,TRBV30,TRBJ1-1,CAWSRTGMGTEAFF,TGTGCCTGGAGTAGGACGGGAATGGGCACTGAAGCTTTCTTT
-,-,TRBV10-3,TRBJ1-5,CAISVTTDSNQPQHF,TGTGCCATCAGTGTTACTACAGATAGCAATCAGCCCCAGCATTTT
-,-,TRBV12-3/TRBV12-4,TRBJ2-5,CASSPGGGETQYF,TGTGCCAGCAGTCCCGGAGGGGGGGAGACCCAGTACTTC
-,-,TRBV29-1,TRBJ1-2,CSVEELLEGYTF,TGCAGCGTTGAAGAGTTGCTGGAAGGCTACACCTTC
once,-,TRBV18,TRBJ2-7,CASSPRVQTYEQYF,TGTGCCAGCTCACCACGGGTGCAGACCTACGAGCAGTACTTC
few,-,TRBV30,TRBJ1-4,CAWGQSTNEKLFF,TGTGCCTGGGGACAGTCAACTAATGAAAAACTGTTTTTT
-,-,TRBV11-3,TRBJ2-3,CASSLGVQLSTDTQYF,TGTGCCAGCAGCTTAGGAGTGCAGCTCAGCACAGATACGCAGTATTTT
-,TRBD2,TRBV7-8,TRBJ2-5,CASSRRGAGETQYF,TGTGCCAGCAGCCGGCGGGGGGCGGGAGAGACCCAGTACTTC
once,-,TRBV6-5,TRBJ2-1,CASSYSSQTYNEQFF,TGTGCCAGCAGTTACTCTAGCCAGACGTACAATGAGCAGTTCTTC
-,-,TRBV18,TRBJ2-7,CASSPRDSYEQYF,TGTGCCAGCTCACCAAGGGACTCCTACGAGCAGTACTTC
few,-,TRBV7-9,TRBJ1-2,CASSLGQQGYTF,TGTGCCAGCAGCCTTGGACAGCAAGGCTACACCTTC
-,-,TRBV28,TRBJ1-6,CASSLGVALHF,TGTGCCAGCAGTTTGGGTGTGGCCCTCCACTTT